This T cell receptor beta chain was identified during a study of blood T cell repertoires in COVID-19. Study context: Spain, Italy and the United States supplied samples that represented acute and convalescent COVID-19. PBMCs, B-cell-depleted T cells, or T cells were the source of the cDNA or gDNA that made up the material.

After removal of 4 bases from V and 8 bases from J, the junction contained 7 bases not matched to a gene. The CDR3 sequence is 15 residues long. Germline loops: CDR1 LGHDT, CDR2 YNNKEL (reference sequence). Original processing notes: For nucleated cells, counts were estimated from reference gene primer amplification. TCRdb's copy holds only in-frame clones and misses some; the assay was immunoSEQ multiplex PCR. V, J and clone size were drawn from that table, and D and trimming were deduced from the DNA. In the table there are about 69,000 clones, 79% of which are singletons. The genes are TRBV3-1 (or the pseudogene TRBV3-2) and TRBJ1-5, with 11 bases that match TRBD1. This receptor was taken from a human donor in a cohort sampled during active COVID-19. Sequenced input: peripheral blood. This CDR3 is CASSRNTGQGEPQHF. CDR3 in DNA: TGTGCCAGCAGCCGCAACACGGGACAGGGGGAGCCCCAGCATTTT.